These 2 T cell receptor beta chains were sequenced from one sample in a study of cytomegalovirus exposure and HLA in healthy donors. Vbeta (60) and Jbeta (13) primers were used in the PCR. Sequenced by immunoSEQ multiplex PCR; TCRdb stores in-frame clones only, minus some. The table has fewer than 40,000 clones, 65% to 75% seen once. Sample: PBMCs. All receptors come from a man between 35 and 55 years old in good health and CMV-seropositive.

J is TRBJ2-3 and V is TRBV6-6, with 9 bases matching TRBD1. CDR3 size: 15 residues. The germline V gene encodes CDR1 MNHNY and CDR2 SVGAGI (reference sequence). V was pared by 5 bases and J by 1 base, with 4 bases of the junction left unmatched. CDR3 protein: CASSQRDRGTDTQYF. The CDR3 coding sequence is TGTGCCAGCAGTCAACGGGACAGGGGCACAGATACGCAGTATTTT.

The V and J genes are TRBV10-3 and TRBJ2-7; 8 bases line up with TRBD1. Germline lookup yields CDR1 ENHRY and CDR2 SYGVKD. The CDR3 runs to 18 residues. With 8 bases clipped from V and 5 bases from J, the junction kept 23 bases outside the gene matches. DNA for the CDR3: TGTGCCATCCAAAATGCGGTCGACAGGGGATTACTCAGGAACGAGCAGTACTTC. Amino acids: CAIQNAVDRGLLRNEQYF.